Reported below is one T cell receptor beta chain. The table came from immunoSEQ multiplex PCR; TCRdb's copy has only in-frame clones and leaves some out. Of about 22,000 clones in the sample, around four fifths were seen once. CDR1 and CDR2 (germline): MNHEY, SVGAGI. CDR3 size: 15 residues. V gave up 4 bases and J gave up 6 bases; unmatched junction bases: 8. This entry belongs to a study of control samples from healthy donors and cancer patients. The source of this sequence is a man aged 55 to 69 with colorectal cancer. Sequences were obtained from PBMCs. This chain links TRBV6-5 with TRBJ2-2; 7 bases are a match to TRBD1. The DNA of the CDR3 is TGTGCCAGCAGTTTTGACAGGGTGGCGGCCGGGGAGCTGTTTTTT. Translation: CASSFDRVAAGELFF.